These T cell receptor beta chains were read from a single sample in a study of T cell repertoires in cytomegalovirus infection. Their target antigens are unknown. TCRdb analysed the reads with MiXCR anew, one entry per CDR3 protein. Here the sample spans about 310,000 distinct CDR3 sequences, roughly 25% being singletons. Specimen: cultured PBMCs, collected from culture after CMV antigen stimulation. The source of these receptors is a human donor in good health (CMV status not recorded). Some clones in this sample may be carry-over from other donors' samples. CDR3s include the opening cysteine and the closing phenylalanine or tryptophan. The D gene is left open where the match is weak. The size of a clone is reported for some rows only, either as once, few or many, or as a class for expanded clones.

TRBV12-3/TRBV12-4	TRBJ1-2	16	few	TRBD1	CASSSGDSSFSQGYTF	TGTGCCAGCAGCTCAGGGGACAGCTCCTTTTCGCAAGGCTACACCTTC
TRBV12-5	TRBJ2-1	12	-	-	CASGLYLIEQFF	TGTGCTAGTGGTTTATACTTAATTGAGCAGTTCTTC
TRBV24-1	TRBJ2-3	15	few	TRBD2	CATSDLAGDTDTQYF	TGTGCCACCAGTGACCTAGCGGGGGACACAGATACGCAGTATTTT
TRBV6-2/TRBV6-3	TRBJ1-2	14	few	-	CASSPRTQNYGYTF	TGTGCCAGCAGTCCGCGGACACAAAACTATGGCTACACCTTC
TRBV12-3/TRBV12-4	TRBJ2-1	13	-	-	CASSLTGLGEQFF	TGTGCCAGCAGTTTAACAGGGTTGGGGGAGCAGTTCTTC
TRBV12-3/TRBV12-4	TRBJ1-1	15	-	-	CASIVVPFMNTEAFF	TGTGCCAGCATCGTAGTCCCGTTCATGAACACTGAAGCTTTCTTT
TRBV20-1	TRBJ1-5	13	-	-	CSTEGNRGQPQHF	TGCTCAACGGAAGGGAATCGAGGTCAGCCCCAGCATTTT
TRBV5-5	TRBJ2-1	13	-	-	CASSFNPYNEQFF	TGTGCCAGCAGCTTCAATCCCTACAATGAGCAGTTCTTC
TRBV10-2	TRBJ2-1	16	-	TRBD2	CASRAPTSGRFNEQFF	TGCGCCAGCAGGGCACCGACTAGCGGGAGATTCAATGAGCAGTTCTTC
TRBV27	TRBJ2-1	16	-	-	CASSFSLVGGGREQFF	TGTGCCAGCAGCTTTTCTCTAGTGGGAGGGGGCCGGGAGCAGTTCTTC
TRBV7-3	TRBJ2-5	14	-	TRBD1	CASSGTGGLETQYF	TGTGCCAGCAGCGGTACAGGGGGCCTAGAGACCCAGTACTTC
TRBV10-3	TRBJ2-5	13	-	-	CAISESGGETQYF	TGTGCCATCAGTGAGTCAGGGGGAGAGACCCAGTACTTC
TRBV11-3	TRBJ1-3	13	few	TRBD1	CASSERQGSDIYF	TGTGCCAGCAGCGAACGACAGGGATCGGACATATATTTT
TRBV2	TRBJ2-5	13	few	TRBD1	CATSDRAEETQYF	TGTGCCACATCGGACAGGGCTGAGGAGACCCAGTACTTC
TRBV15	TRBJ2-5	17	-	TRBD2	CATSRGGLVPSQETQYF	TGTGCCACCAGCAGAGGCGGACTAGTGCCCTCCCAAGAGACCCAGTACTTC
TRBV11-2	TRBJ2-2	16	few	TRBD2	CASSSPGTSLAGELFF	TGTGCCAGCAGCTCGCCGGGGACTAGCCTGGCCGGGGAGCTGTTTTTT
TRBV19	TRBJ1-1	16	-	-	CASSIRKGPKNTEAFF	TGTGCCAGTAGTATTCGGAAAGGGCCCAAAAACACTGAAGCTTTCTTT
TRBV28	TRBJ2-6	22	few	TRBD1	CASSLSSGQGISGSSGANVLTF	TGTGCCAGCAGTTTATCCTCCGGACAGGGGATTTCGGGAAGCTCTGGGGCCAACGTCCTGACTTTC
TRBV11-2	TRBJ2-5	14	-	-	CASSLSEGTGTQYF	TGTGCCAGCAGCTTATCGGAGGGGACGGGGACCCAGTACTTC
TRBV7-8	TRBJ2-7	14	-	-	CASSLAELAYEQYF	TGTGCCAGCAGCTTAGCGGAACTAGCTTACGAGCAGTACTTC
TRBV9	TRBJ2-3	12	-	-	CASTGFTDTQYF	TGTGCCAGCACAGGGTTCACAGATACGCAGTATTTT
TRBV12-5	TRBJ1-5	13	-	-	CASGGTFFEPQHF	TGTGCTAGTGGGGGGACTTTTTTTGAGCCCCAGCATTTT
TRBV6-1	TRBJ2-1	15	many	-	CASSEQGQPNNEQFF	TGTGCCAGCAGTGAGCAGGGTCAGCCTAACAATGAGCAGTTCTTC
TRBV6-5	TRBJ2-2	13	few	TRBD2	CASSRGDTGELFF	TGTGCCAGCAGCCGGGGGGACACCGGGGAGCTGTTTTTT
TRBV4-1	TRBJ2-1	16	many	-	CASSQDEGTHVNEQFF	TGCGCCAGCAGCCAAGATGAGGGGACGCATGTCAATGAGCAGTTCTTC
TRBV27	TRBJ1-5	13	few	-	CASMRGSNQPQHF	TGTGCCAGCATGAGGGGGTCTAATCAGCCCCAGCATTTT
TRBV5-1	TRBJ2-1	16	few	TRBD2	CASSPPGTSGGNEQFF	TGCGCCAGCAGCCCACCCGGGACTAGCGGGGGCAATGAGCAGTTCTTC
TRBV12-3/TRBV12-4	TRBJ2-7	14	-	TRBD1	CASSPGQVAYEQYF	TGTGCCAGCAGTCCGGGACAGGTTGCTTATGAGCAGTACTTC
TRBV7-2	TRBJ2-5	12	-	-	CASSDTRETQYF	TGTGCCAGCAGCGATACCCGAGAGACCCAGTACTTC
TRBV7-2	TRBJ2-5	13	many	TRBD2	CASSLRREGTQYF	TGTGCCAGCAGCTTACGGCGGGAGGGGACCCAGTACTTC
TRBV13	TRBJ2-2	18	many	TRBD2	CASSLSIPSGTNTGELFF	TGTGCCAGCAGCTTAAGTATTCCTAGCGGGACGAACACCGGGGAGCTGTTTTTT
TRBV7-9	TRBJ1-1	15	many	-	CASSLGPKSPTEAFF	TGTGCCAGCAGCTTAGGTCCCAAGTCACCCACTGAAGCTTTCTTT
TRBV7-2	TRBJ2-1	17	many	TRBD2	CASSLVRAGGTTNEQFF	TGTGCCAGCAGCTTAGTGAGGGCGGGAGGGACTACAAATGAGCAGTTCTTC
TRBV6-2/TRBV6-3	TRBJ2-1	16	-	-	CASSDPGLRGRNEQFF	TGTGCCAGCAGTGACCCAGGGTTAAGAGGACGGAATGAGCAGTTCTTC
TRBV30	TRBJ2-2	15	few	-	CAWSPIAPRGGELFF	TGTGCCTGGAGTCCGATCGCCCCCCGGGGCGGGGAGCTGTTTTTT
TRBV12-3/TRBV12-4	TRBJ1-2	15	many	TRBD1	CASSFRSDRAYGYTF	TGTGCCAGCAGTTTCCGCTCAGACAGGGCCTATGGCTACACCTTC
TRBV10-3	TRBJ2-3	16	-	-	CAIADTTGIGTDTQYF	TGTGCCATCGCAGATACAACAGGGATAGGAACAGATACGCAGTATTTT
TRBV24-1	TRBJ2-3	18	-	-	CATSDLFDVAGDTDTQYF	TGTGCCACCAGTGATTTATTTGACGTCGCAGGGGACACAGATACGCAGTATTTT
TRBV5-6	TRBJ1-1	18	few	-	CASSLASGGLGPNTEAFF	TGTGCCAGCAGCTTGGCCTCGGGGGGCTTAGGCCCTAACACTGAAGCTTTCTTT
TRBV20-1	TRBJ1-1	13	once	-	CSASIREGGEAFF	TGCAGTGCTAGTATCAGGGAAGGAGGTGAAGCTTTCTTT
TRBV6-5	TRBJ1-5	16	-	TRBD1	CASSSTNRGSNQPQHF	TGTGCCAGCAGTAGTACCAACAGGGGAAGCAATCAGCCCCAGCATTTT
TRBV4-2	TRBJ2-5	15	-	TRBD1	CASSLRTGDQETQYF	TGTGCCAGCAGCCTCCGGACAGGGGACCAAGAGACCCAGTACTTC
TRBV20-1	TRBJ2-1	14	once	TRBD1	CSAEPGQGTYEQFF	TGCAGTGCCGAGCCCGGACAGGGAACTTATGAGCAGTTCTTC
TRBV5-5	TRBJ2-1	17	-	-	CASSLWDTRVAYNEQFF	TGTGCCAGCAGCTTGTGGGACACCAGAGTTGCCTACAATGAGCAGTTCTTC